Listed here are 5 T cell receptor beta chains from one sample, sequenced in a study of blood T cells in healthy people across ages. Together with a sample-barcoded 5' primer, a J-beta primer mix was included in a second PCR lasting roughly 6 to 12 cycles. TCRdb analysed the 5' RACE reads with MiXCR anew, one entry per CDR3 protein. The sample contains about 2 million distinct CDR3 sequences, 49% of which appear only once. Sequencing used blood. Receptors originate from a woman between 40 and 50 years old in good health.

CDR3 nucleotides: TGTGCCGGGGTGGACCAGACCACAGATACGCAGTATTTT. Protein sequence: CAGVDQTTDTQYF. The genes are TRBV12-3 or TRBV12-4 and TRBJ2-3; D gene ambiguous. The CDR3 has 13 residues. V lost 11 bases, J lost 2 bases, and 14 bases lay in between.

This clonotype was counted only a few times. The chain combines TRBV5-6 with TRBJ2-7; D might be TRBD1 (5 bases). Germline loops: CDR1 SGHDT, CDR2 YYEEEE. The CDR3 consists of 13 residues. The V and J ends lost 0 bases and 7 bases respectively, with 11 bases between them. The CDR3 DNA reads TGTGCCAGCAGCTTGGCAGGGATGGGGGAGCAGTACTTC. Translation: CASSLAGMGEQYF.

With respect to this clonotype: Germline and junction disagree at one end, which may indicate a read error. CDR3 in DNA: TGCAGTGCCTCACAGGGACTAGCGGGGGAGCGCACGGATACGCAGTATTTT. Its translation: CSASQGLAGERTDTQYF. This sequence joins TRBV20-1 and TRBJ2-3; 14 nucleotides agree with TRBD2. Germline values: CDR1 DFQATT, CDR2 SNEGSKA (reference sequence). The CDR3 spans 17 residues.

The table lists this clonotype with many counts. The chain joins TRBV10-3 to TRBJ2-1, with D tentatively TRBD2 (5 bases). CDR3 size: 13 residues. In germline, CDR1 is ENHRY, CDR2 SYGVKD. V was trimmed by 3 bases and J by 4 bases, leaving 7 bases between them. The CDR3: CAISDRGYNEQFF. The CDR3 region has the DNA TGTGCCATCAGTGATCGGGGTTACAATGAGCAGTTCTTC.

This chain connects TRBV9 to TRBJ2-1; 8 bases match TRBD2. The CDR3 sequence is 18 residues long. Unmatched junction bases numbered 18, after V lost 6 bases and J lost 4 bases. The germline gives CDR1 SGDLS, CDR2 YYNGEE. The CDR3 protein is CASTRLGASGGGYNEQFF. CDR3 nucleotides: TGTGCCAGCACCCGATTAGGGGCAAGCGGGGGAGGTTACAATGAGCAGTTCTTC.